This TCR beta chain was sequenced during a study of blood T cell repertoires in COVID-19 (dated by TCRdb to 2020 to 2022). Turning to the overall study: The collaborator samples originated in the United States, Italy and Spain and spanned the acute and convalescent phases of COVID-19. The repertoires were made available in a free public database intended to serve as a resource for research on the immune response to SARS-CoV-2. The samples were drawn from the first 160 participants of the ongoing ImmuneRACE study and from about 1,200 subjects provided by 6 global collaborators. Where available, HLA class I and class II types were taken from metadata supplied by the sample provider and were not determined by assay-based typing. Deeply sampled blood TCRbeta repertoires from subjects exposed to, actively infected with, or recovered from COVID-19 were included in the dataset. A de-identified subject ID, COVID-19 status, age in years and sex were almost always included in the sample metadata. The material from the prospective study consisted of cDNA or gDNA derived from T cells, B-cell-depleted T cells, or PBMCs. Results the study describes overall, beyond this receptor: Clinical and demographic metadata were provided uncurated, with the amount varying by source and participant.

CDR1 SGHDT and CDR2 YYEEEE are derived from the germline V gene. The CDR3 runs 14 amino acids, cysteine and phenylalanine included. Just CDR3 DNA is preserved here, 42 bases in frame from base 1. At the junction V is shortened by 0 bases and J by 2 bases; bases outside the gene matches: 0. Collaborating institutions collected whole blood in K2EDTA tubes following their own protocols. Collaborator samples were shipped for TCRbeta analysis as frozen whole blood, isolated PBMCs, or DNA extracted from either sample type. TCRbeta CDR3 regions were amplified from genomic DNA using the immunoSEQ Assay, a bias-controlled multiplex PCR. In the authors' own workflow: The number of nucleated cells in each sample was estimated from the amplification of reference gene primers within the assay. To quantify the absolute abundance of each unique TCRbeta CDR3 rearrangement, sequence reads were collapsed and filtered. Productive Simpson clonality was computed per sample as the square root of Simpson's diversity index over productive rearrangements. TCRdb provides this immuneACCESS table in a form limited to in-frame rearrangements. Some clones are lacking; in checked studies, under half of them reflect an unresolved V gene, and why the rest are absent is not known. That table supplies the V and J calls and clone size; D and trimming were determined from the DNA. Within this sample are 60,000 to 75,000 clones, with about 88% of them counted one time only. 9.5% to 15% of the sample belongs to the ten largest clones.

On this clone: Its recognized antigen is unknown. Base qualities are not provided; no much larger clone lies one nucleotide away. This sample also contains other DNA sequences that code for the same CDR3.

The chain couples TRBV5-6 to TRBJ2-7; 9 central bases correspond to TRBD1. The specimen sequenced was peripheral blood. The source is a human donor in a cohort sampled during active COVID-19. This receptor carries the CDR3 CASSLGTGAYEQYF. The base sequence is TGTGCCAGCAGCTTGGGGACAGGGGCCTACGAGCAGTACTTC.